This TCR beta chain was retrieved from a study of cytomegalovirus exposure and HLA in healthy donors. Findings of the study overall: Researchers left out some V segments, among them TRBV6-2 and TRBV6-3, as indistinguishable. Judged likely to be a sequencing artifact was a cluster of highly shared sequence variants.

With 60 Vbeta and 13 Jbeta primers, the PCR was carried out. Data came from immunoSEQ multiplex PCR; TCRdb stores just in-frame clones and leaves some out. The top ten clones hold over 1.3% of a sample with about 160,000 clones, around 79% of them seen once. A word on this clone: As yet, its antigen is unknown.

Trimming shortened V by 6 bases and J by 7 bases, and 19 bases separated the two germline ends. CDR1 MNHNS and CDR2 SASEGT come from the germline V gene. There are 14 residues in the CDR3. What was sequenced was PBMCs. This sequence was found in a man between 18 and 35 years old in good health and CMV-seronegative. The chain joins TRBV6-1 to TRBJ2-7, with D tentatively TRBD2 (5 bases). The CDR3 region has the DNA TGTGCCAGCAGCGCGGATAGTCGGTCGGGGGAGCAGTACTTC. Translated, it gives CASSADSRSGEQYF.